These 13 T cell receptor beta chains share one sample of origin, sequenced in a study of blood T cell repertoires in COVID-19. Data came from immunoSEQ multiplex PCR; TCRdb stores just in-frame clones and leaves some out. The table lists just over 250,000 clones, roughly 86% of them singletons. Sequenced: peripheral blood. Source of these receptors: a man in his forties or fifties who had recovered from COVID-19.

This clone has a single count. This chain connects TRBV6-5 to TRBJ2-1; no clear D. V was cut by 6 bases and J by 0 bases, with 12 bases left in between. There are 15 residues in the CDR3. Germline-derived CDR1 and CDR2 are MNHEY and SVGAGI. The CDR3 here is CASRRSTTSYNEQFF. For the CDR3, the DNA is TGTGCCAGCAGGCGATCTACCACCTCCTACAATGAGCAGTTCTTC.

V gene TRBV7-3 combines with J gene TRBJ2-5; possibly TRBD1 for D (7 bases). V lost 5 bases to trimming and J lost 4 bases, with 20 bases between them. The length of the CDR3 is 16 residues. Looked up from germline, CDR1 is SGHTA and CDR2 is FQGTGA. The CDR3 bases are TGTGCCAGCAGCCCAAGGTCCGGAGGGGGCAGAGAGACCCAGTACTTC. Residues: CASSPRSGGGRETQYF.

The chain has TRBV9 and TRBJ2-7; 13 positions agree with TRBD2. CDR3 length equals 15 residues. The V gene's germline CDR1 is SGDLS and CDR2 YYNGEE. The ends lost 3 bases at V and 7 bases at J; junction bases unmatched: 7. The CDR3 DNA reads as TGTGCCAGCAGCGAGGGATCGGGACTAGCGGGGGAGCAGTACTTC. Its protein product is CASSEGSGLAGEQYF. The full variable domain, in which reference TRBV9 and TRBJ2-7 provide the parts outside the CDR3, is DSGVTQTPKHLITATGQRVTLRCSPRSGDLSVYWYQQSLDQGLQFLIQYYNGEERAKGNILERFSAQQFPDLHSELNLSSLELGDSALYFCASSEGSGLAGEQYFGPGTRLTVT.

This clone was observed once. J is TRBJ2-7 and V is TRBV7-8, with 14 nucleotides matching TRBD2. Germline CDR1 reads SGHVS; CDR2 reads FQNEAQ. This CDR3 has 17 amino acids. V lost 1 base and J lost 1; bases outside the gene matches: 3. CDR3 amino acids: CASSLGGLAGVSYEQYF. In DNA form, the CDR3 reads TGTGCCAGCAGCTTAGGGGGACTAGCGGGAGTATCCTACGAGCAGTACTTC.

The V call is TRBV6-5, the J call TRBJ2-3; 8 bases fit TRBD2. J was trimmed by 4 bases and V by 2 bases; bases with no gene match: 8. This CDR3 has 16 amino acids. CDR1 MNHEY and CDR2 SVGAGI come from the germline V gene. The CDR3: CASSYRLAGRPDTQYF. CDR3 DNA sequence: TGTGCCAGCAGTTACCGGCTAGCGGGTCGCCCAGATACGCAGTATTTT.

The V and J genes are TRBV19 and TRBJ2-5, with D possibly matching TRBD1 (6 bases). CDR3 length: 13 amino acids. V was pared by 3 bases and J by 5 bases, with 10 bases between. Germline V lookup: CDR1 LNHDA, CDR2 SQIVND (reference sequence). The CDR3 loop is CASSMVRGETQYF. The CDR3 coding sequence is TGTGCCAGTAGTATGGTTAGGGGGGAGACCCAGTACTTC. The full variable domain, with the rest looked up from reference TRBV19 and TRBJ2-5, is DGGITQSPKYLFRKEGQNVTLSCEQNLNHDAMYWYRQDPGQGLRLIYYSQIVNDFQKGDIAEGYSVSREKKESFPLTVTSAQKNPTAFYLCASSMVRGETQYFGPGTRLLVL.

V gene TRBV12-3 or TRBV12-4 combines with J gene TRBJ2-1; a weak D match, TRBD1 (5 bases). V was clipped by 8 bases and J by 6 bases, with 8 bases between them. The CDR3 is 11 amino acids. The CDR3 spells CASGAFNEQFF. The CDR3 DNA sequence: TGTGCCAGCGGGGCCTTCAATGAGCAGTTCTTC.

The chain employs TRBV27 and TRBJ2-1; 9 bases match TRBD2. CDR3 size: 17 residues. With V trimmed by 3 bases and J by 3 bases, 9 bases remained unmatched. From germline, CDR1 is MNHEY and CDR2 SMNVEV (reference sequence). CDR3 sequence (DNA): TGTGCCAGCAGTTTGGATATAGCGGGGGTCGTCTACAATGAGCAGTTCTTC. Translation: CASSLDIAGVVYNEQFF.

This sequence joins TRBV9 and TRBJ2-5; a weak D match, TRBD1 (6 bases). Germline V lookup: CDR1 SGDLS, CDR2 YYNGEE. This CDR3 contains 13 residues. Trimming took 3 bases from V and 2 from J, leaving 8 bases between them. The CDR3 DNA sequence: TGTGCCAGCAGCGGACAGGTACAAGAGACCCAGTACTTC. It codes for CASSGQVQETQYF.

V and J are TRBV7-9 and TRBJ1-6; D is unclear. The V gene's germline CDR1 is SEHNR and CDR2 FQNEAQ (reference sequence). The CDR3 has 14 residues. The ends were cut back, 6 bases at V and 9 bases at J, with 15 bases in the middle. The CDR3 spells CASRPDGESSPLHF. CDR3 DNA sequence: TGTGCCAGCAGACCAGATGGAGAGAGTTCACCCCTCCACTTT.

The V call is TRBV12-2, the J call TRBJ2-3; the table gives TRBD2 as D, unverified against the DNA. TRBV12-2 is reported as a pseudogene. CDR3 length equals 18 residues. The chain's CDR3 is CASRLTSHRGARTDTQYF. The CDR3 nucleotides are TGTGCAAGTCGCTTAACCAGTCACCGGGGGGCTCGCACAGATACGCAGTATTTT.

Here the CDR3 reads CASRSPGGIHEQYF. The CDR3, as DNA: TGCGCCAGCAGAAGTCCCGGGGGTATCCACGAGCAGTACTTC. V gene TRBV5-1 combines with J gene TRBJ2-7, with a weak D call TRBD2 (6 bases). Germline V lookup: CDR1 SGHRS, CDR2 YFSETQ. The CDR3 length is 14 residues. V gave up 5 bases and J gave up 5 bases, with 17 bases separating them.

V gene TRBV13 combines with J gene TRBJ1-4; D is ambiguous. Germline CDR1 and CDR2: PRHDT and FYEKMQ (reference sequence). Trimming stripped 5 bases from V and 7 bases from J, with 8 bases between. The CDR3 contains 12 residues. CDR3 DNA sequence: TGTGCCAGCAGCCGAGTTGGTGAAAAACTGTTTTTT. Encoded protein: CASSRVGEKLFF.